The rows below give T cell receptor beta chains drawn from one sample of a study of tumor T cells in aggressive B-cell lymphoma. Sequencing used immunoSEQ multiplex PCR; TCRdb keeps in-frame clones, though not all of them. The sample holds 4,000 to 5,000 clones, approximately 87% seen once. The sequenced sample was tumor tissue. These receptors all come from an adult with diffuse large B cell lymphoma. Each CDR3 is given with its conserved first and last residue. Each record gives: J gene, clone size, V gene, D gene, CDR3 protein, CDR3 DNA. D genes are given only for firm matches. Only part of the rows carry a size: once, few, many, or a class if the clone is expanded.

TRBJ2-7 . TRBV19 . CASSIIASSYEQYF TGTGCCAGTAGTATCATTGCCAGTTCCTACGAGCAGTACTTC
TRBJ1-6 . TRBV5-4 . CASSLGGEDSPLHF TGTGCCAGCAGTCTAGGGGGGGAAGATTCACCCCTCCACTTT
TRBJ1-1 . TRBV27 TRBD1 CASRERQGGNTEAFF TGTGCCAGCAGAGAAAGACAGGGGGGGAACACTGAAGCTTTCTTT
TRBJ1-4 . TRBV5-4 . CASSLGGAGSHEKLFF TGTGCCAGCAGCTTGGGGGGCGCGGGGTCCCATGAAAAACTGTTTTTT
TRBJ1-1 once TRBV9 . CASSETPRGTEAFF TGTGCCAGCAGTGAGACCCCAAGAGGGACTGAAGCTTTCTTT
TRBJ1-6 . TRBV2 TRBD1 CASTIRGGRDNSPLHF TGTGCCAGCACCATAAGAGGGGGCCGAGATAATTCACCCCTCCACTTT
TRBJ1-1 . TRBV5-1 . CASSSQGGNTEAFF TGCGCCAGCAGCTCACAGGGCGGGAACACTGAAGCTTTCTTT
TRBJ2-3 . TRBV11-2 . CASSLDRGSPDTQYF TGTGCCAGCAGCTTAGATAGGGGTAGCCCAGATACGCAGTATTTT
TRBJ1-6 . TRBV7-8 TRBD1 CASSRRTGSDSPLHF TGTGCCAGCAGCCGGAGGACAGGTAGCGATTCACCCCTCCACTTT
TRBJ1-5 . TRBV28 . CASRLSGKPQHF TGTGCCAGCAGGTTATCGGGGAAGCCCCAGCATTTT
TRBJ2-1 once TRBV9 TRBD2 CASSASGGATSYNEQFF TGTGCCAGCAGCGCTAGCGGGGGTGCCACAAGTTACAATGAGCAGTTCTTC
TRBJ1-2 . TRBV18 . CASSPDLLASYGYTF TGTGCCAGCTCACCAGACCTACTAGCTAGCTATGGCTACACCTTC
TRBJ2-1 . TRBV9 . CASSAWGGAINEQFF TGTGCCAGCAGCGCCTGGGGGGGGGCTATCAATGAGCAGTTCTTC
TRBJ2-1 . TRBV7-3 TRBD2 CASSLNSGGEQFF TGTGCCAGCAGCTTAAATAGCGGGGGTGAGCAGTTCTTC
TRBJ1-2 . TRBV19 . CASSQTQGYYGYTF TGTGCCAGTAGTCAAACTCAGGGGTACTATGGCTACACCTTC
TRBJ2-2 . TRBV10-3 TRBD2 CAISESQRGAGITGELFF TGTGCCATCAGTGAGTCCCAGCGGGGGGCCGGAATCACCGGGGAGCTGTTTTTT
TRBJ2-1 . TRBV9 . CVSSPGGYSYNEQFF TGTGTCAGCAGCCCAGGGGGGTACTCCTACAATGAGCAGTTCTTC
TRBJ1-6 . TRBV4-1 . CASSPREGRDNSPLHF TGCGCCAGCAGCCCCCGGGAGGGCCGCGACAATTCACCTCTCCACTTT
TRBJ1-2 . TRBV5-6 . CASSPRQVYGYTF TGTGCCAGCAGCCCCCGACAGGTCTATGGCTACACCTTC
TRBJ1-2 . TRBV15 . CATSRDLGGAGGYTF TGTGCCACCAGCAGAGATCTTGGGGGGGCAGGGGGCTACACCTTC
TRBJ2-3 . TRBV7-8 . CASSLVLWIATDTQYF TGTGCCAGCAGCTTAGTCCTATGGATAGCCACAGATACGCAGTATTTT
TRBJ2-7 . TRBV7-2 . CASSPRPPRSYEQYF TGTGCCAGCAGCCCCCGACCTCCTAGGTCCTACGAGCAGTACTTC
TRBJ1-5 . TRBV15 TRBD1 CTTSSGQYSNQPQHF TGTACCACCAGCTCGGGACAGTATAGCAATCAGCCCCAGCATTTT
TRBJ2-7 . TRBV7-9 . CASSLVLSSEGAGEQYF TGTGCCAGCAGCTTAGTATTAAGTTCGGAGGGGGCCGGCGAGCAGTACTTC
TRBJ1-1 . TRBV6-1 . CASRETGFSEAFF TGTGCCAGCAGGGAGACAGGCTTCAGTGAAGCTTTCTTT
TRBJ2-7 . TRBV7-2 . CASSLVAGVYEQYF TGTGCCAGCAGCTTAGTTGCAGGGGTTTACGAGCAGTACTTC
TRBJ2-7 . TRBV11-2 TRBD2 CASSRMTSGGLSSYEQYF TGTGCCAGCAGCCGTATGACTAGCGGGGGCCTGAGCTCCTACGAGCAGTACTTC
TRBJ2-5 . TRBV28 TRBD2 CASGGGGALKTQYF TGTGCCAGCGGGGGCGGGGGGGCCTTAAAGACCCAGTACTTC
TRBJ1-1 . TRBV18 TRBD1 CASSDEHRDRNTEAFF TGTGCCAGCTCAGACGAACACCGGGACAGGAACACTGAAGCTTTCTTT
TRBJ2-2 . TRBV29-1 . CSASNTGELFF TGCAGCGCTTCGAACACCGGGGAGCTGTTTTTT
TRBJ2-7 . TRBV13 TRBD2 CASSLSSGGAWEQYF TGTGCCAGCAGCTTATCTAGCGGGGGGGCCTGGGAGCAGTACTTC
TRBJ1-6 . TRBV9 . CASSVERGHYNSPLHF TGTGCCAGCAGCGTAGAAAGGGGACACTATAATTCACCCCTCCACTTT
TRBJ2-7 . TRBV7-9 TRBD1 CASSPTAGQGKNEQYF TGTGCCAGCAGCCCCACCGCGGGACAGGGGAAAAACGAGCAGTACTTC
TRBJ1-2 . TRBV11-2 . CASSPGASGGYTF TGTGCCAGCAGCCCAGGGGCCTCGGGCGGCTACACCTTC
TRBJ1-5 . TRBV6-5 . CASSYTGFQPQHF TGTGCCAGCAGTTACACGGGATTTCAGCCCCAGCATTTT
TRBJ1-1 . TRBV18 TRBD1 CASSPYGTGYNTEAFF TGTGCCAGCTCACCATACGGGACAGGGTACAACACTGAAGCTTTCTTT
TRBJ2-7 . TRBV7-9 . CASSQTSYEQYF TGTGCCAGCAGCCAGACTTCCTACGAGCAGTACTTC
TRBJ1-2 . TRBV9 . CASRSGVTNYGYTF TGTGCCAGCAGATCAGGGGTGACTAACTATGGCTACACCTTC
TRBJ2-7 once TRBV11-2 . CASSSSYEQYF TGTGCCAGCAGCTCATCCTACGAGCAGTACTTC
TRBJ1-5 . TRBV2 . CASSLGQWQPQHF TGTGCCAGCAGCCTCGGACAGTGGCAGCCCCAGCATTTT
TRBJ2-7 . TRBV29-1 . CSVGSSSYEQYF TGCAGCGTTGGATCGAGCTCCTACGAGCAGTACTTC
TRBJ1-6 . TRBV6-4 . CASSFGGSGSPLHF TGTGCCAGCAGTTTCGGAGGTTCGGGTTCACCCCTCCACTTT
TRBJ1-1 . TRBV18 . CASSPLGRDTEAFF TGTGCCAGCTCACCACTAGGCCGGGACACTGAAGCTTTCTTT
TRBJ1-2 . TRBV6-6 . CASSPTEDYGYTF TGTGCCAGCAGCCCGACAGAGGACTATGGCTACACCTTC
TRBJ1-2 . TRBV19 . CASSPRQRGYTF TGTGCCAGTAGCCCCAGGCAGCGGGGCTACACCTTC
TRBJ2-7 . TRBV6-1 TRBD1 CASSQDRFGEQYF TGTGCCAGCAGTCAGGACAGGTTTGGCGAGCAGTACTTC
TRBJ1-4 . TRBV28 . CASTPGGDNEKLFF TGTGCCAGCACCCCTGGAGGGGACAATGAAAAACTGTTTTTT
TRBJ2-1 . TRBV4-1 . CASSLANEQFF TGCGCCAGCAGCCTAGCCAATGAGCAGTTCTTC
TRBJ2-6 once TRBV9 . CASSVAGPGANVLTF TGTGCCAGCAGCGTAGCTGGGCCTGGGGCCAACGTCCTGACTTTC
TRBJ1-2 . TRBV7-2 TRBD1 CASSPTTTTGSGYTF TGTGCCAGCAGCCCAACTACCACGACAGGGTCTGGCTACACCTTC